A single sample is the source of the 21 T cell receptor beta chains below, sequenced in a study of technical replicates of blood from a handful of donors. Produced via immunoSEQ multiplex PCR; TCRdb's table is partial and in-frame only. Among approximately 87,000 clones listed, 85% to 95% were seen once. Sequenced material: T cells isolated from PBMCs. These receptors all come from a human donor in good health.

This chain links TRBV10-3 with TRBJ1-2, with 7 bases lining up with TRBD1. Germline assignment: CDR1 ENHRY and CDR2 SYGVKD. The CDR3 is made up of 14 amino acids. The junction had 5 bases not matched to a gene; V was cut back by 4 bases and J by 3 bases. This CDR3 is CAISGAGTDYGYTF. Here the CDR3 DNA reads TGTGCCATCAGTGGGGCGGGGACAGACTATGGCTACACCTTC.

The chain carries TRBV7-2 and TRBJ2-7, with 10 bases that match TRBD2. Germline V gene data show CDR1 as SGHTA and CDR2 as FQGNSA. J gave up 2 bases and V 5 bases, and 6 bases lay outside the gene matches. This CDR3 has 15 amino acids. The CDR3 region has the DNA TGTGCCAGCAGCCCCGATCTAGCGGGAGCCTACGAGCAGTACTTC. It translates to CASSPDLAGAYEQYF.

The CDR3 DNA is TGTGCCAGCATCTCCCTCAGCGGGAGGACCAATGAGCAGTTCTTC. Protein product: CASISLSGRTNEQFF. The chain employs TRBV27 and TRBJ2-1; TRBD2 matches at 9 bases. The CDR3 is 15 residues long. Per the germline V gene, CDR1 is MNHEY and CDR2 is SMNVEV (reference sequence). V lost 7 bases and J lost 6; bases outside the gene matches: 10.

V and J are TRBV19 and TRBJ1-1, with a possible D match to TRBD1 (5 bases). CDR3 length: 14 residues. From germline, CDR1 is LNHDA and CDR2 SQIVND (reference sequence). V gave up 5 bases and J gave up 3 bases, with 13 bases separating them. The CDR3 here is CASSAREGDTEAFF. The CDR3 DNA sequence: TGTGCCAGTAGTGCCAGGGAAGGGGACACTGAAGCTTTCTTT.

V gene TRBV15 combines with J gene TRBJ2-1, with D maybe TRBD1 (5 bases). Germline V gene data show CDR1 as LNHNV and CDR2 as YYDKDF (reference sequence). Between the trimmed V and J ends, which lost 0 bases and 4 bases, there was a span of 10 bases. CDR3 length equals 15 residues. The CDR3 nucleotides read TGTGCCACCAGCAGAGAGATAGGGGTTTACAATGAGCAGTTCTTC. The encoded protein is CATSREIGVYNEQFF.

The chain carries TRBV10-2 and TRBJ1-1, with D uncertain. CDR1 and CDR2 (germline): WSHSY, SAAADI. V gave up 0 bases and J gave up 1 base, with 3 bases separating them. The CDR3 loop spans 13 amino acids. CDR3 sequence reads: CASSESRNTEAFF. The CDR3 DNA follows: TGCGCCAGCAGTGAGTCTCGGAACACTGAAGCTTTCTTT.

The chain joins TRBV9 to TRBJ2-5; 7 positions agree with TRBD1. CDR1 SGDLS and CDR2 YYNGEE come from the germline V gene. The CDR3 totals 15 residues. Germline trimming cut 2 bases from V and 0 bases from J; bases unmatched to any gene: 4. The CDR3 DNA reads TGTGCCAGCAGCGTCGGGACAGCGTACCAAGAGACCCAGTACTTC. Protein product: CASSVGTAYQETQYF.

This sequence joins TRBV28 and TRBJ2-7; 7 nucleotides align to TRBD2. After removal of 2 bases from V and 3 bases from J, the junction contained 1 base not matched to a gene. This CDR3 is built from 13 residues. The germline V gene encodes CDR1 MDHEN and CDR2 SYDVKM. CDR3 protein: CASSLAGVYEQYF. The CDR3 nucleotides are TGTGCCAGCAGTTTAGCGGGAGTCTACGAGCAGTACTTC.

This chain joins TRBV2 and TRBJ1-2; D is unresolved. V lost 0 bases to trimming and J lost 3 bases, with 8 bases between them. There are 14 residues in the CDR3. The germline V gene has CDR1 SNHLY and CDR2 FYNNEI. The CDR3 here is CASSEAAGDYGYTF. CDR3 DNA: TGTGCCAGCAGTGAAGCGGCGGGTGACTATGGCTACACCTTC.

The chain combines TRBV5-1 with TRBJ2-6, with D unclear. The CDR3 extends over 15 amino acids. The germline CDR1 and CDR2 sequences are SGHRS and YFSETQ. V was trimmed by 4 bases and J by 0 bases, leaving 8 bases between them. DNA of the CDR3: TGCGCCAGCAGCGCTACTATCTCTGGGGCCAACGTCCTGACTTTC. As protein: CASSATISGANVLTF.

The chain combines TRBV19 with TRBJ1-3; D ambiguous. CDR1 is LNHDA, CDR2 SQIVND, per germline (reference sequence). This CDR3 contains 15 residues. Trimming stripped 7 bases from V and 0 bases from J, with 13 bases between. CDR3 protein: CASNKRVDSGNTIYF. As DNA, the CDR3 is TGTGCCAGTAACAAACGGGTTGACTCTGGAAACACCATATATTTT.

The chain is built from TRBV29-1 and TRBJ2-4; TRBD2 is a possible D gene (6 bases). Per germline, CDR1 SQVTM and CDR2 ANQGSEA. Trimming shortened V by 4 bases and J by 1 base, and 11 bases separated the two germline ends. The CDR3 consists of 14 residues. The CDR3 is CSVVGGMAKNIQYF. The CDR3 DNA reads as TGCAGCGTTGTTGGCGGGATGGCCAAAAACATTCAGTACTTC.

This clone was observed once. CDR3 sequence reads: CASSSFGGAFF. The CDR3 nucleotides are TGTGCCAGCTCATCCTTTGGAGGAGCTTTCTTT. This sequence joins TRBV18 and TRBJ1-1; no reliable D call. Per germline, CDR1 KGHSH and CDR2 LQKENI. V shed 5 bases and J shed 10 bases, with 11 bases lying between them. The CDR3 has 11 residues.

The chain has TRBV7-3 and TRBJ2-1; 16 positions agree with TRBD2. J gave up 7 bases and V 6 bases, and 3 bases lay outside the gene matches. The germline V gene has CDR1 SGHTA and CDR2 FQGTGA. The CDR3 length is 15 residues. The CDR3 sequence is CASRPGLAGGNEQFF. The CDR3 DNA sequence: TGTGCCAGCAGGCCGGGACTAGCGGGAGGGAATGAGCAGTTCTTC.

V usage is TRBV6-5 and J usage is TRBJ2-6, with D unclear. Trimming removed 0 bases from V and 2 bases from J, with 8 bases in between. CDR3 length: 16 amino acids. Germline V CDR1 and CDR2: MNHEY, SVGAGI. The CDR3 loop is CASSYSPSAGANVLTF. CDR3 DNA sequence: TGTGCCAGCAGTTACTCCCCTTCCGCTGGGGCCAACGTCCTGACTTTC.

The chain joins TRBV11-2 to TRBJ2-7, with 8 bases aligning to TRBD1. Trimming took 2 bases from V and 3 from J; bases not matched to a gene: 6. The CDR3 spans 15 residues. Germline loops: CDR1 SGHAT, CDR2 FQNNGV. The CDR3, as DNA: TGTGCCAGCAGCTTAACGAGGACAGGGAGCTACGAGCAGTACTTC. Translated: CASSLTRTGSYEQYF. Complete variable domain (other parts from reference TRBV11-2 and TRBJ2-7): EAGVAQSPRYKIIEKRQSVAFWCNPISGHATLYWYQQILGQGPKLLIQFQNNGVVDDSQLPKDRFSAERLKGVDSTLKIQPAKLEDSAVYLCASSLTRTGSYEQYFGPGTRLTVT.

The CDR3 loop is CASSRGTSGTQETQYF. CDR3 nucleotides: TGCGCCAGCAGCCGGGGGACTAGCGGGACTCAAGAGACCCAGTACTTC. The rearrangement links TRBV4-1 to TRBJ2-5, with TRBD2 matching 13 bases. The CDR3 spans 16 residues. V dropped 4 bases and J dropped 2; count of bases not matched to a gene: 4. The V gene's germline CDR1 is MGHRA and CDR2 YSYEKL.

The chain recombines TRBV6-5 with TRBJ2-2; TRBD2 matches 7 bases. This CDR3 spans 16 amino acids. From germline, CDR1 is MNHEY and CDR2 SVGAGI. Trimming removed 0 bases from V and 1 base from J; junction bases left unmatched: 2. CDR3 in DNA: TGTGCCAGCAGTTACTCGGGGAGGGTGAACACCGGGGAGCTGTTTTTT. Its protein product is CASSYSGRVNTGELFF.

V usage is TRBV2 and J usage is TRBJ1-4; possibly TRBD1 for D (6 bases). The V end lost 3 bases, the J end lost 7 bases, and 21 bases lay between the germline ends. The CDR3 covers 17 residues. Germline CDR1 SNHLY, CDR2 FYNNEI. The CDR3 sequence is CASSDSIVGTRGEKLFF. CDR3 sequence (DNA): TGTGCCAGCAGTGACAGCATTGTGGGGACACGAGGTGAAAAACTGTTTTTT.

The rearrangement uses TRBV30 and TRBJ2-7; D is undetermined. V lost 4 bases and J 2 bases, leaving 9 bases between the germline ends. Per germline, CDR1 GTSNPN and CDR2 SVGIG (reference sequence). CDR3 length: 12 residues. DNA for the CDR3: TGTGCCTGGATGTTAAGCGCCTACGAGCAGTACTTC. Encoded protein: CAWMLSAYEQYF.

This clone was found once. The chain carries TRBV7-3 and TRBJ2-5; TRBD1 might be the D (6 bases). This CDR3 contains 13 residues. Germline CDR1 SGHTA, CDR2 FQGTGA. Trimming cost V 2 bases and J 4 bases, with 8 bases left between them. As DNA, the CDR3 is TGTGCCAGCAGCTTAGGGACATTAGAGACCCAGTACTTC. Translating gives CASSLGTLETQYF.